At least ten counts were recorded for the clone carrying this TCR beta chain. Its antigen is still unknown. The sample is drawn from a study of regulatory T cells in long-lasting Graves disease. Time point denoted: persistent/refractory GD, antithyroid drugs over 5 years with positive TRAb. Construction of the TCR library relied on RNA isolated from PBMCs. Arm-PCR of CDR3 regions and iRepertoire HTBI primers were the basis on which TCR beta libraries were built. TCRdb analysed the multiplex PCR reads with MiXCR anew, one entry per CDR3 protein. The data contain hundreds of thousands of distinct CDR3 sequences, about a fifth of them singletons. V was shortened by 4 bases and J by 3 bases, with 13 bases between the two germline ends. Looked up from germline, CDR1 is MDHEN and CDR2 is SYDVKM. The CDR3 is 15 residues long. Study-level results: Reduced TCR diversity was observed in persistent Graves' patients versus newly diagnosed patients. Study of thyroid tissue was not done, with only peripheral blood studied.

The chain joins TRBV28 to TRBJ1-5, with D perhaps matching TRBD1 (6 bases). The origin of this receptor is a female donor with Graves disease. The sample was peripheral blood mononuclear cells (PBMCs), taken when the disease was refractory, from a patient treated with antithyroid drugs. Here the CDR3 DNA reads TGTGCCAGCAGTTGGGGCAGGGGCTTCAATCAGCCCCAGCATTTT. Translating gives CASSWGRGFNQPQHF.